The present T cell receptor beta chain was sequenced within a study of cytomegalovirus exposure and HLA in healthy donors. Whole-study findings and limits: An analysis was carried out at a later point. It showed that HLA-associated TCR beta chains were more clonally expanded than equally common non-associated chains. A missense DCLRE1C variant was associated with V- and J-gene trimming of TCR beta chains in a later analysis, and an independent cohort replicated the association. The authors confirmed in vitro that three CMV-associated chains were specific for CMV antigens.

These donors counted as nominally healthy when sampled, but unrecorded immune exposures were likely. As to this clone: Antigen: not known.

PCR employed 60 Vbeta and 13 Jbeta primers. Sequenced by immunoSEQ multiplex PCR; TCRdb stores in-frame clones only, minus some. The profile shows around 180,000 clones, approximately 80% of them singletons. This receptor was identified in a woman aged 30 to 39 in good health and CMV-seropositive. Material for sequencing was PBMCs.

The CDR3 region is CASSEGGSTDTQYF. The CDR3 coding sequence is TGTGCCAGCAGTGAAGGCGGGAGCACAGATACGCAGTATTTT. The chain is built from TRBV6-1 and TRBJ2-3, with a possible D match to TRBD2 (5 bases). Germline V gene lookup returns CDR1 MNHNS and CDR2 SASEGT. The CDR3 contains 14 residues. V lost 1 base to trimming and J lost 0 bases, with 5 bases between them.